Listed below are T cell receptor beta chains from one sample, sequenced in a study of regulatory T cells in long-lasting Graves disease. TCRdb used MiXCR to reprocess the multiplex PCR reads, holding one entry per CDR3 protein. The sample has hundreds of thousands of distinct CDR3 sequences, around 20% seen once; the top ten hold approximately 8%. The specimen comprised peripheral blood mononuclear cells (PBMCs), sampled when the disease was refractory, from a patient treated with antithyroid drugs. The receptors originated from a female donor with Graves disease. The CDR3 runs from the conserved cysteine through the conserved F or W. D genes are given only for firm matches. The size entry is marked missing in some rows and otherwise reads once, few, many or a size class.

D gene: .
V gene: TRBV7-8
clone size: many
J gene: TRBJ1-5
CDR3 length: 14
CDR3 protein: CASSPEGSNQPQHF
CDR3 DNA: TGTGCCAGCAGCCCGGAGGGGAGCAATCAGCCCCAGCATTTT

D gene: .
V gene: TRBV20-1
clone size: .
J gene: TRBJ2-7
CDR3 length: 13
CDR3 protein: CSASTQFSYEQYF
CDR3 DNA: TGCAGTGCTAGTACACAATTCTCCTACGAGCAGTACTTC

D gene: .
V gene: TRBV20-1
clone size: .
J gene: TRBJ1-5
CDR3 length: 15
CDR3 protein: CSASRGLDSNQPQHF
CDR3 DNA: TGCAGTGCTAGTAGGGGACTCGATAGCAATCAGCCCCAGCATTTT

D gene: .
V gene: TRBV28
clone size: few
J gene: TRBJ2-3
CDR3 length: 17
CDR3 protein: CASSLPRDPPSTDTQYF
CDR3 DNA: TGTGCCAGCAGTTTGCCCCGGGATCCACCTAGCACAGATACGCAGTATTTT

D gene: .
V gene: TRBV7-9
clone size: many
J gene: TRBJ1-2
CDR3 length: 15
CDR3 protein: CASSPRPDSDYGYTF
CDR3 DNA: TGTGCCAGCAGCCCCCGACCGGACAGTGACTATGGCTACACCTTC

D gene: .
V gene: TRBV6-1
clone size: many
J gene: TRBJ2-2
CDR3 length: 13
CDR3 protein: CASSPRYTGELFF
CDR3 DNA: TGTGCCAGCAGCCCACGGTACACCGGGGAGCTGTTTTTT

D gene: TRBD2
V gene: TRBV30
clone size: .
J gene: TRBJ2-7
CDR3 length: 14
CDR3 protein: CAWIPGSGTGEQYF
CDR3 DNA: TGTGCCTGGATTCCTGGTAGCGGGACTGGTGAGCAGTACTTC

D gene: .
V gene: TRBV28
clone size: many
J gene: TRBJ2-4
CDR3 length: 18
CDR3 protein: CASTPFGAKKESKNIQYF
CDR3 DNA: TGTGCCAGCACCCCCTTTGGGGCGAAAAAAGAGAGCAAAAACATTCAGTACTTC

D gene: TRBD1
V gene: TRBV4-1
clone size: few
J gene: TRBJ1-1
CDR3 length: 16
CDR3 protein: CASSQLRGQGYTEAFF
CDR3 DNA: TGCGCCAGCAGCCAGTTGAGGGGACAGGGATATACTGAAGCTTTCTTT

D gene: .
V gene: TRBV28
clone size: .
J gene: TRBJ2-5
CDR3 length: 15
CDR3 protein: CASSSFLGSWETQYF
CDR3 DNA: TGTGCCAGCAGCTCATTTTTAGGCTCCTGGGAGACCCAGTACTTC

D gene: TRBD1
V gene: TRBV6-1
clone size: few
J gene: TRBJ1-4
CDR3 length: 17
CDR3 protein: CASRNRRTGPTNEKLFF
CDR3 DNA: TGTGCCAGCAGAAACAGGCGGACAGGACCAACTAATGAAAAACTGTTTTTT

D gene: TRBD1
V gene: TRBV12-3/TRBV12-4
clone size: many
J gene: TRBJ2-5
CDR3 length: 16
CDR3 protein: CASSFLGTGRGETQYF
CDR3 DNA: TGTGCCAGCAGTTTCCTCGGGACAGGGCGGGGAGAGACCCAGTACTTC

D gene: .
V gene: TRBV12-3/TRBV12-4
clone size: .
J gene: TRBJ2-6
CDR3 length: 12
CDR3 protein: CASATGANVLTF
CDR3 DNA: TGTGCCAGCGCAACTGGGGCCAACGTCCTGACTTTC

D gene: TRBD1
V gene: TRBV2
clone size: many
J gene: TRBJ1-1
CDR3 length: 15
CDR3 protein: CASSPPGQGGTEAFF
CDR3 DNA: TGTGCCAGCAGTCCCCCGGGACAGGGAGGCACTGAAGCTTTCTTT

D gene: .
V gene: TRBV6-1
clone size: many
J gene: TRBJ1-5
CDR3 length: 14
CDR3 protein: CASRRDMSNQPQHF
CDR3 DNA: TGTGCCAGCCGACGTGATATGAGCAATCAGCCCCAGCATTTT

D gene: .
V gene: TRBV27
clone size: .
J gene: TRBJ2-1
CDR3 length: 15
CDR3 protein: CASSLSGGIYNEQFF
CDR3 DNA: TGTGCCAGCAGTTTATCGGGGGGAATCTACAATGAGCAGTTCTTC

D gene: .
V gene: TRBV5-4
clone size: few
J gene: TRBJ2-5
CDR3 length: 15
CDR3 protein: CASSLGGRGVETQYF
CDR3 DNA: TGTGCCAGCAGCTTGGGGGGCAGGGGGGTCGAGACCCAGTACTTC

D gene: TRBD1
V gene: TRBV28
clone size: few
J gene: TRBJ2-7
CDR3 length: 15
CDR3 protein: CASSRRGTENYEQYF
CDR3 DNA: TGTGCCAGCAGCAGAAGAGGGACAGAGAACTACGAGCAGTACTTC

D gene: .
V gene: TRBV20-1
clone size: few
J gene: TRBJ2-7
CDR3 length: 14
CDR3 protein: CSARATTMRYEQYF
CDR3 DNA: TGCAGTGCTAGAGCGACGACAATGAGGTACGAGCAGTACTTC

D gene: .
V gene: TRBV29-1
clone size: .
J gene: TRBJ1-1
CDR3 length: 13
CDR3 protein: CSAAQEMNTEAFF
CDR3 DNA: TGCAGCGCTGCACAGGAAATGAACACTGAAGCTTTCTTT

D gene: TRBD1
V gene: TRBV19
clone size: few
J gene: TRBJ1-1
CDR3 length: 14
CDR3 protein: CASSGLPGQGEAFF
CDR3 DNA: TGTGCCAGTAGTGGATTACCGGGACAGGGTGAAGCTTTCTTT

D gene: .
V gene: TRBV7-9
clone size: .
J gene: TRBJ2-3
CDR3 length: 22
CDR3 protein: CASSSTGENHLKPEGASDTQYF
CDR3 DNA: TGTGCCAGCAGCTCTACGGGGGAGAATCACCTAAAACCCGAAGGAGCATCAGATACGCAGTATTTT

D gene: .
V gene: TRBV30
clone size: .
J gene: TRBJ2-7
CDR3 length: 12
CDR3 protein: CAFDRTPCEQYF
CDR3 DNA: TGTGCCTTCGACAGGACGCCCTGCGAGCAGTACTTC

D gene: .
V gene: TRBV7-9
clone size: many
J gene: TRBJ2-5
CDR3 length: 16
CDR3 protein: CASSLDPRGGQETQYF
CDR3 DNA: TGTGCCAGCAGCTTAGATCCCCGGGGCGGACAAGAGACCCAGTACTTC

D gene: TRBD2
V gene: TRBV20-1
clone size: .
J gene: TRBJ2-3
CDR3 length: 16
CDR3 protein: CSASMGSGSTTDTQYF
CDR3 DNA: TGCAGTGCTAGTATGGGTAGCGGGAGTACCACAGATACGCAGTATTTT

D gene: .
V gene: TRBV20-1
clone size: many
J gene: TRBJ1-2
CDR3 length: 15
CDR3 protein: CSARYPQGVDSGYTF
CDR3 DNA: TGCAGTGCTCGATACCCACAGGGCGTGGACTCTGGCTACACCTTC

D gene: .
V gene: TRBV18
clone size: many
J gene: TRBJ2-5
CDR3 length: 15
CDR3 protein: CASSHSSGSRETQYF
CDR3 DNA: TGTGCCAGCTCCCATAGTTCGGGGAGCCGGGAGACCCAGTACTTC

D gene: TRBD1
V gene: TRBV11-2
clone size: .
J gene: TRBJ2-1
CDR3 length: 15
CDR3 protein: CASSSRTGDYNEQFF
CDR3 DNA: TGTGCCAGCAGCTCTAGGACAGGGGACTACAATGAGCAGTTCTTC

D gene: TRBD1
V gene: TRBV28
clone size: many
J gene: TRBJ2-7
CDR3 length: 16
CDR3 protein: CASSLFLQGARYEQYF
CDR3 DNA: TGTGCCAGCAGTTTATTTTTACAGGGGGCGCGCTACGAGCAGTACTTC